These T cell receptor beta chains were read from a single sample in a study of shared clonotypes between healthy human individuals. The repertoire was sequenced with immunoSEQ multiplex PCR; TCRdb's copy has only in-frame clones and lacks some. The data contain some 470,000 clones, about 82% of them singletons. Sample: PBMCs. Receptors were obtained from a woman in her 40s in good health. Some clones in this sample may be carry-over from other donors' samples. CDR3s include the opening cysteine and the closing phenylalanine or tryptophan. A D gene is named only where the DNA matches it firmly. The listing skips clone size in some rows; elsewhere it reads once, few, many or a size class.

TGTGCCAGCAGCCTCCGACAGGGGCACTACGAGCAGTACTTC,CASSLRQGHYEQYF,TRBJ2-7,few,TRBD1,TRBV4-2
TGCAGCGCAAGGGACAGTAGCTACGAGCAGTACTTC,CSARDSSYEQYF,TRBJ2-7,-,TRBD1,TRBV29-1
TGTGCCAGCAGGGGAAGAAGCAATGAGCAGTTCTTC,CASRGRSNEQFF,TRBJ2-1,-,-,TRBV7-9
TGTGCCATCAGTGACTCCAGGGGAGAGGGAACTAGGGAGCAGTACTTC,CAISDSRGEGTREQYF,TRBJ2-7,-,-,TRBV10-3
TGTGCCAGCAGTCCCGACAACCAAGAGACCCAGTACTTC,CASSPDNQETQYF,TRBJ2-5,-,-,TRBV7-3
TGTGCCAGCAACACAGGAGGCTTCAGCACAGATACGCAGTATTTT,CASNTGGFSTDTQYF,TRBJ2-3,few,-,TRBV6-1
TGTGCCAGCGGAAAAGGGGGCCAGCCCCAGCATTTT,CASGKGGQPQHF,TRBJ1-5,-,TRBD1,TRBV7-9
TGCGCCAGCAGCCAAGATGCGGGGGGTTGGCAGAAGTACTATGGCTACACCTTC,CASSQDAGGWQKYYGYTF,TRBJ1-2,few,-,TRBV4-3
TGCGCCAGCAGCTTGGAAACAGGGGGGGTTGAAAAACTGTTTTTT,CASSLETGGVEKLFF,TRBJ1-4,many,TRBD1,TRBV5-1
TGCGCCAGCAGCTTCCAAGCCAGGGAGGGGGAGACCCAGTACTTC,CASSFQAREGETQYF,TRBJ2-5,-,TRBD2,TRBV5-1
TGTGCCAGCAGCTTACCAGGACAGGGGTTGGTAACTGAAGCTTTCTTT,CASSLPGQGLVTEAFF,TRBJ1-1,-,TRBD1,TRBV7-9
TGCGCCAGCAGGCTCGAGACAGGGGGTTCTTCTGGCTACACCTTC,CASRLETGGSSGYTF,TRBJ1-2,-,TRBD1,TRBV5-1
TGCAGCGCCTTCGACAGGGACACTGAAGCTTTCTTT,CSAFDRDTEAFF,TRBJ1-1,-,TRBD1,TRBV29-1
TGTGCCAGCAGCACGGGAGGGGGAAATGGCTACACCTTC,CASSTGGGNGYTF,TRBJ1-2,-,-,TRBV5-6
TGTGCCAGCAGTTCCTCTAGCGCAACCTACGAGCAGTACTTC,CASSSSSATYEQYF,TRBJ2-7,-,-,TRBV28
TGTGCCAGCAGTCCAACAGCTAACTATGGCTACACCTTC,CASSPTANYGYTF,TRBJ1-2,once,-,TRBV6-6
TGTGCCTCTTCTGGGGGGGGAGCGAACAATCAGCCCCAGCATTTT,CASSGGGANNQPQHF,TRBJ1-5,once,-,TRBV19
TGTGCCAGCAACCCAGCGGGAGGCGGGAACAATGAGCAGTTCTTC,CASNPAGGGNNEQFF,TRBJ2-1,once,TRBD2,TRBV28
TGCGCCAGCAGCTTGGACGGCGGGAGGAACGAGCAGTACTTC,CASSLDGGRNEQYF,TRBJ2-7,-,TRBD2,TRBV5-1
TGTGCCAGCAGCCGATCCGGGACTAGCGGGAGAAACGAGCAGTTCTTC,CASSRSGTSGRNEQFF,TRBJ2-1,-,TRBD2,TRBV7-8
TGCAGCGTTGCGGTGACTAGCGGGCCCCTCTACAATGAGCAGTTCTTC,CSVAVTSGPLYNEQFF,TRBJ2-1,-,TRBD2,TRBV29-1
TGTGCCAGCAGCTTGTACCGGGACTTGAACACCGGGGAGCTGTTTTTT,CASSLYRDLNTGELFF,TRBJ2-2,-,-,TRBV5-6
TGTGCCAGCCCCCGGCGACAGGGGGCGTCCGCCAGCACCGGGGAGCTGTTTTTT,CASPRRQGASASTGELFF,TRBJ2-2,-,-,TRBV21-1
TGTGCCAGTAGTATCGACGGGGGTGAGACCCAGTACTTC,CASSIDGGETQYF,TRBJ2-5,-,-,TRBV19
TGTGCCAGCAGCGGGGGACAGGGCCTCACAGATACGCAGTATTTT,CASSGGQGLTDTQYF,TRBJ2-3,-,TRBD1,TRBV5-8
TGTGCCAGCAGCTTAGTCACGGACACTGAAGCTTTCTTT,CASSLVTDTEAFF,TRBJ1-1,-,-,TRBV7-9
TGTGCCAGCAGTGTTAGCGGGAGTGCAGGCAAGCAGTACTTC,CASSVSGSAGKQYF,TRBJ2-7,-,TRBD2,TRBV25-1
TGCGCCAGCAGCTTGGAAGGTTACGAGCAGTACTTC,CASSLEGYEQYF,TRBJ2-7,once,-,TRBV5-1
TGTGCCAGCAGCCCCACCGCGGGGGACAGGGGCGAGCAGTACTTC,CASSPTAGDRGEQYF,TRBJ2-7,-,TRBD1,TRBV7-2
TGTGCCAGCTCCCCGTACAGATCTAATGAAAAACTGTTTTTT,CASSPYRSNEKLFF,TRBJ1-4,-,-,TRBV5-4
TGTGCCATCAGGGCAGGGGCGAATCAGCCCCAGCATTTT,CAIRAGANQPQHF,TRBJ1-5,-,-,TRBV10-3
TGTGCCAGCAGCCCTATCGGACAGGCCGGGGAGCAGTACTTC,CASSPIGQAGEQYF,TRBJ2-7,-,TRBD1,TRBV11-2
TGTGCCAGCAGCTTTCGACAGATGAACACTGAAGCTTTCTTT,CASSFRQMNTEAFF,TRBJ1-1,once,-,TRBV11-2
TGTGCCAGCGTAAGGGCGGGGGGCACCGGGGAGCTGTTTTTT,CASVRAGGTGELFF,TRBJ2-2,-,TRBD2,TRBV27
TGCGCCAGCAGCCAAGGGTCGGGCGGGAGATACAGGGAGCTGTTTTTT,CASSQGSGGRYRELFF,TRBJ2-2,-,TRBD2,TRBV5-1
TGTGCCAGCAGCCCCCTTGGAACAGATACGCAGTATTTT,CASSPLGTDTQYF,TRBJ2-3,-,-,TRBV7-9
TGCGCCAGCAGCTCCCGCGGGAGTGGTGAGACCCAGTACTTC,CASSSRGSGETQYF,TRBJ2-5,-,TRBD2,TRBV5-1
TGCAGCGTTGAAGTAGGGGGGCTTCAAGATACGCAGTATTTT,CSVEVGGLQDTQYF,TRBJ2-3,-,-,TRBV29-1
TGTGCCAGCAGCCGGGACGGTATTGACAATGAGCAGTTCTTC,CASSRDGIDNEQFF,TRBJ2-1,-,-,TRBV7-2